In its sample, the clone carrying this T cell receptor (beta chain) was seen many times. No antigen is known for it. Germline-derived CDR1 and CDR2 are MNHNS and SASEGT. CDR3 length: 15 residues. The V segment lost 3 bases and the J segment 2 bases; nucleotides outside the gene matches: 1. RNA transcripts provided the source from which TCR beta CDR3 regions were amplified. Carried out on the TCR CDR3, a first-round RT-PCR used the HTBI primer set. Each CDR3 protein gets one entry after TCRdb re-called the multiplex PCR reads with MiXCR. The sample carries a few hundred thousand distinct CDR3 sequences, approximately 14% recorded once. This specimen comes from a study of T cells in Graves' hyperthyroidism and ophthalmopathy. General study findings and limits: Most expanded thyroid clonotypes above 0.001 also appeared in blood.

The specimen was blood. V is TRBV6-1 and J is TRBJ2-1; TRBD2 agrees at 10 bases. This clonotype originated in a woman in her 30s with Graves' hyperthyroidism. CDR3 bases: TGTGCCAGCAGTGATAGCGGGAGGACCTACAATGAGCAGTTCTTC. Translated, it gives CASSDSGRTYNEQFF.